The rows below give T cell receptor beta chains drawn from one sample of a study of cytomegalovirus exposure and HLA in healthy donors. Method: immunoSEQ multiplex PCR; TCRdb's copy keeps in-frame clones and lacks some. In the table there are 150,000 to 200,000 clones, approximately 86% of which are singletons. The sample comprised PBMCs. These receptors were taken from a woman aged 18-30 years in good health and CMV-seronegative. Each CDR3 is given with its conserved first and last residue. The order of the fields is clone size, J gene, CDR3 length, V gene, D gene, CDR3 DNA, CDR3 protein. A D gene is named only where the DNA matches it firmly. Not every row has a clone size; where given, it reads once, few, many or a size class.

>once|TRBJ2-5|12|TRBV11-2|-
TGTGCCAGCAGCCTTACAGGAGAGACCCAGTACTTC
CASSLTGETQYF
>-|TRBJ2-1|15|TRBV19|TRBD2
TGTGCCAGTAGTATGGGGCTAGCGGGGGTAAATGAGCAGTTCTTC
CASSMGLAGVNEQFF
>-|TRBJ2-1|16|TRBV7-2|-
TGTGCCAGCAGCTTAAGCCCAAGGGGCTCCTACAATGAGCAGTTCTTC
CASSLSPRGSYNEQFF
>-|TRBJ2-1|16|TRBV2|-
TGTGCCAGCAGTGAGCTAGCGAACCGGCTTGAGGATGAGCAGTTCTTC
CASSELANRLEDEQFF
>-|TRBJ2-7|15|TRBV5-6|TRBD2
TGTGCCAGCAGCTTGTGGGCGGGAGCATACTACGAGCAGTACTTC
CASSLWAGAYYEQYF
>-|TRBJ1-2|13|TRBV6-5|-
TGTGCCAGCACTACAGACAGGTCCTATGGCTACACCTTC
CASTTDRSYGYTF
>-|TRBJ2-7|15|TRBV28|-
TGTGCCAGCAGTTCCCCGGGGGGCGTAACCTACGAGCAGTACTTC
CASSSPGGVTYEQYF
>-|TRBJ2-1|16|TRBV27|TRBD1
TGTGCCAGCAGTCCCCTGGGACAGGGGATTAAAAATGGGCAGTTCTTC
CASSPLGQGIKNGQFF
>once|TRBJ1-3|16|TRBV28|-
TGTGCCAGCAGTCCCCGCGGGGCGATGGTAGGAAACACCATATATTTT
CASSPRGAMVGNTIYF
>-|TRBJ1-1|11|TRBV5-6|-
TGTGCCAGCAGCCTATCCACTGAAGCTTTCTTT
CASSLSTEAFF
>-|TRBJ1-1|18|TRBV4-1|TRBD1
TGCGCCAGCAGCCAAGATGAAGGACAGGGGACTTTAGAAACTGAAGCTTTCTTT
CASSQDEGQGTLETEAFF